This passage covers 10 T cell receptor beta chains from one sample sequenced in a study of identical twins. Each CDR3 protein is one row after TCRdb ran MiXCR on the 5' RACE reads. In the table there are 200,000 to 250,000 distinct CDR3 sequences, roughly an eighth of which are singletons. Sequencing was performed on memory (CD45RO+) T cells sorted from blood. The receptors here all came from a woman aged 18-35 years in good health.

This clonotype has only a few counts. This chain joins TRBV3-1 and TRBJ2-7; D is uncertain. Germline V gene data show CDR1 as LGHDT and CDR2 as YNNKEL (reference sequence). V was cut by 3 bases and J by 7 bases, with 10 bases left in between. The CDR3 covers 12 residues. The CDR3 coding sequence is TGTGCCAGCAGCCAGAGTGGTTGGGAGCAGTACTTC. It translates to CASSQSGWEQYF.

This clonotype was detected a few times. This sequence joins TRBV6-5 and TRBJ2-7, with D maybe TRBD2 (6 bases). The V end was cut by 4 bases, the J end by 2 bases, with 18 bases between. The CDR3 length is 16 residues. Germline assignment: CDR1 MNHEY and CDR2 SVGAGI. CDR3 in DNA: TGTGCCAGCAGTTCTTACGAGCGGGCGGGTACCTACGAGCAGTACTTC. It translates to CASSSYERAGTYEQYF.

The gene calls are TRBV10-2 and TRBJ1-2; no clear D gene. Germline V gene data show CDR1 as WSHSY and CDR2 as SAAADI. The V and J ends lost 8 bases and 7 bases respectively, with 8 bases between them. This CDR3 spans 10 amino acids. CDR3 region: CASFKGGYTF. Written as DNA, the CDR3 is TGCGCCAGCTTTAAGGGTGGCTACACCTTC.

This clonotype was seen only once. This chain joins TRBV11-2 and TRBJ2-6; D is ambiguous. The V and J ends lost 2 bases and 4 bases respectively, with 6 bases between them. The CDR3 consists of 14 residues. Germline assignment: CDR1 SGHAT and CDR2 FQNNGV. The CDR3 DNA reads TGTGCCAGCAGCTTATTAGGGGGGGCCAACGTCCTGACTTTC. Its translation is CASSLLGGANVLTF. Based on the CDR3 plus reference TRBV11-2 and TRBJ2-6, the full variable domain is EAGVAQSPRYKIIEKRQSVAFWCNPISGHATLYWYQQILGQGPKLLIQFQNNGVVDDSQLPKDRFSAERLKGVDSTLKIQPAKLEDSAVYLCASSLLGGANVLTFGAGSRLTVL.

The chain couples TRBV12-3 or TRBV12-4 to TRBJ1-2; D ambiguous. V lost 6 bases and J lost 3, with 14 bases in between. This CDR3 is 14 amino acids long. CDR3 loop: CASSSVDGYYGYTF. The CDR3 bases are TGTGCCAGCAGCTCGGTCGACGGCTACTATGGCTACACCTTC.

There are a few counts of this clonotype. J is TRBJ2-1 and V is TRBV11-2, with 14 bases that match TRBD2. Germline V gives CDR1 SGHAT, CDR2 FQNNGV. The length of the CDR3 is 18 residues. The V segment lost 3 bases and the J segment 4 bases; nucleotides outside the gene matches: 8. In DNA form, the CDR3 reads TGTGCCAGCAGCTTGGGGACTAGCGGGGGCCCTAGGTACAATGAGCAGTTCTTC. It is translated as CASSLGTSGGPRYNEQFF.

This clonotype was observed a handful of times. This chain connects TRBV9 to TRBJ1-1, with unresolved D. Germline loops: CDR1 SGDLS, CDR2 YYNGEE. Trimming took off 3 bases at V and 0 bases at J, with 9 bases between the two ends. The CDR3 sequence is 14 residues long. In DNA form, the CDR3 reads TGTGCCAGCAGCGAACGACGGATGAACACTGAAGCTTTCTTT. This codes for CASSERRMNTEAFF.

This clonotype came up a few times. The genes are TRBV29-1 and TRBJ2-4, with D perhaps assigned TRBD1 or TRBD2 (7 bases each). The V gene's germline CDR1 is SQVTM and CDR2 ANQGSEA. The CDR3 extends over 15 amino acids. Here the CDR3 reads CSGGGGGLEGNIQYF. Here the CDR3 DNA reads TGCAGTGGAGGGGGAGGGGGCCTAGAAGGAAACATTCAGTACTTC.

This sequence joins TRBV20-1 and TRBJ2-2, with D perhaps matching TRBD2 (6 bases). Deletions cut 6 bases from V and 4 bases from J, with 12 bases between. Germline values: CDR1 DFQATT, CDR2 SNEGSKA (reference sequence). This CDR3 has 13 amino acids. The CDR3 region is CSASTGGTGELFF. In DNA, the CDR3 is TGCAGTGCCTCCACCGGGGGCACCGGGGAGCTGTTTTTT.

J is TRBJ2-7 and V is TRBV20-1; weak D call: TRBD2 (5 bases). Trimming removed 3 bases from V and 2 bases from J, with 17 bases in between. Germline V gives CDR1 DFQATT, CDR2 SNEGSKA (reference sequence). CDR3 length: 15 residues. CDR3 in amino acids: CSASGESGKTYEQYF. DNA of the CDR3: TGCAGTGCTAGCGGTGAATCGGGGAAAACCTACGAGCAGTACTTC.